One sample yielded the 28 T cell receptor beta chains listed below, sequenced in a study of cytomegalovirus exposure and HLA in healthy donors. Primers included in the PCR were 60 Vbeta and 13 Jbeta primers. The data were produced by immunoSEQ multiplex PCR, yet TCRdb's version contains in-frame clones alone and is incomplete. The table includes approximately 120,000 clones, about 75% detected once. Sequencing used PBMCs. These receptors were taken from a woman aged 40-49 years in good health and CMV-seropositive.

The genes are TRBV7-8 and TRBJ1-5; D is unclear. V lost 2 bases, J lost 4 bases, and 6 bases lay in between. Germline CDR1 is SGHVS and CDR2 is FQNEAQ. The CDR3 runs 13 residues. CDR3 sequence: CASSLMRNQPQHF. The DNA for the CDR3 is TGTGCCAGCAGCTTAATGAGGAATCAGCCCCAGCATTTT.

This clone appeared once. CDR3 region: CASSQPDRGGQETQYF. The CDR3, as DNA: TGCGCCAGCAGCCAACCTGACAGGGGAGGGCAAGAGACCCAGTACTTC. V is TRBV4-1 and J is TRBJ2-5, with D perhaps TRBD1 (8 bases). Trimming left V 2 bases short and J 2 bases short, with 15 bases between. CDR1 MGHRA and CDR2 YSYEKL come from the germline V gene. The CDR3 is 16 amino acids.

In its sample, this clone was seen a few times. The CDR3 DNA sequence: TGTGCCAGCAGTTCTAGCGGGGGGTCCTACAATGAGCAGTTCTTC. Translating gives CASSSSGGSYNEQFF. This chain links TRBV2 with TRBJ2-1, with TRBD2 identical over 11 bases. In germline, CDR1 is SNHLY, CDR2 FYNNEI. The CDR3 runs 15 residues. V was pared by 5 bases and J by 1 base, with 1 base of the junction left unmatched.

The sample holds a few counts of this clone. The chain joins TRBV5-1 to TRBJ2-5; no reliable D call. This CDR3 is 14 amino acids long. Trimming cost V 1 base and J 2 bases, with 9 bases left between them. The germline CDR1 and CDR2 sequences are SGHRS and YFSETQ. The CDR3 bases are TGCGCCAGCAGCTTGCAACACCCTCAAGAGACCCAGTACTTC. This codes for CASSLQHPQETQYF.

This sequence joins TRBV5-1 and TRBJ2-1; 9 bases are shared with TRBD2. Germline CDR1 and CDR2: SGHRS and YFSETQ. The V and J ends lost 4 bases and 6 bases, in that order; junction bases with no gene match: 5. The CDR3 is 14 amino acids. CDR3 loop: CASSPGLASNEQFF. CDR3 coding DNA: TGCGCCAGCAGCCCGGGACTAGCTAGCAATGAGCAGTTCTTC. Filled out from reference TRBV5-1 and TRBJ2-1, the complete variable domain reads KAGVTQTPRYLIKTRGQQVTLSCSPISGHRSVSWYQQTPGQGLQFLFEYFSETQRNKGNFPGRFSGRQFSNSRSEMNVSTLELGDSALYLCASSPGLASNEQFFGPGTRLTVL.

This clone appeared a few times. The chain recombines TRBV10-3 with TRBJ2-7, with 9 bases that match TRBD2. V lost 8 bases, J lost 1 base, and 9 bases stayed unmatched. Germline V lookup: CDR1 ENHRY, CDR2 SYGVKD. The CDR3 has 15 residues. The CDR3 DNA follows: TGTGCCATCTCAGGGGCTAGCGGGGTTTCCTACGAGCAGTACTTC. This translates into CAISGASGVSYEQYF.

This sequence joins TRBV21-1 and TRBJ1-1; TRBD1 is the table's D call and was not checked against the DNA. TRBV21-1 is noted as a pseudogene. CDR3 size: 15 residues. CDR3 DNA: TGTGCCAGCAGCAATTTTACAGGGGGGGCCACTGAAGCTTTCTTT. This codes for CASSNFTGGATEAFF.

In the case of this clone: An end of the junction does not agree with germline; a read error may underlie this. The same CDR3 is also encoded by other DNA sequences in this sample. The chain joins TRBV6-5 to TRBJ1-1; a possible D gene is TRBD1 (5 bases). Germline values: CDR1 MNHEY, CDR2 SVGAGI. CDR3 length: 14 amino acids. CDR3 DNA: TGTGCCAGCAGTTACTCCAGGGTGGTGGCTGAGGCTTTCTTT. This codes for CASSYSRVVAEAFF.

This chain links TRBV6-1 with TRBJ2-1; a possible D gene is TRBD1 (6 bases). Trimming cost V 5 bases and J 4 bases, with 15 bases left between them. The CDR3 runs 15 residues. In germline, CDR1 is MNHNS, CDR2 SASEGT. As DNA, the CDR3 is TGTGCCAGCAGTCCTGACGGGGACAAATACAATGAGCAGTTCTTC. Translation: CASSPDGDKYNEQFF.

The rearrangement links TRBV30 to TRBJ1-2; 10 positions agree with TRBD1. The V segment lost 0 bases and the J segment 6 bases; nucleotides outside the gene matches: 4. Germline lookup yields CDR1 GTSNPN and CDR2 SVGIG (reference sequence). The CDR3 is made up of 14 amino acids. CDR3 coding DNA: TGTGCCTGGAGTGTATGGGGACAGGGGAATGGCTACACCTTC. Protein product: CAWSVWGQGNGYTF.

About this clone: At one of its ends the junction is not consistent with the germline gene, which may arise from a read error. The rearrangement joins TRBV6-5 to TRBJ1-2; 8 bases are a match to TRBD1. CDR1 is MNHEY, CDR2 SVGAGI, per germline. The CDR3 spans 13 residues. CDR3 amino acids: CASSWTGNFGYTF. CDR3 in DNA: TGTGCCAGCAGTTGGACAGGGAACTTTGGCTACACCTTC.

The chain is built from TRBV5-1 and TRBJ1-1; no reliable D call. The CDR3 contains 13 residues. CDR1 and CDR2 from the germline V gene are SGHRS and YFSETQ. V was trimmed by 3 bases and J by 4 bases, leaving 10 bases between them. CDR3 sequence: CASSWSLRTEAFF. CDR3 bases: TGCGCCAGCAGCTGGAGCTTGCGCACTGAAGCTTTCTTT.

The V and J genes are TRBV28 and TRBJ1-5; D remains ambiguous. CDR1 is MDHEN and CDR2 is SYDVKM in the germline V gene. CDR3 length equals 12 residues. Deletions cut 4 bases from V and 4 bases from J, with 5 bases between. The CDR3 spells CASSYSNQPQHF. The CDR3 nucleotides read TGTGCCAGCAGTTACTCAAATCAGCCCCAGCATTTT.

The V gene is TRBV6-5, the J gene TRBJ2-6, with D uncertain. From germline, CDR1 is MNHEY and CDR2 SVGAGI. V lost 5 bases and J 2 bases, leaving 10 bases between the germline ends. The CDR3 runs to 15 residues. The CDR3 loop reads CASSIYKAGANVLTF. Written as DNA, the CDR3 is TGTGCCAGCAGTATATACAAAGCTGGGGCCAACGTCCTGACTTTC.

The rearrangement uses TRBV6-4 and TRBJ1-2, with TRBD1 matching over 8 bases. Germline V lookup: CDR1 MRHNA, CDR2 SNTAGT. J gave up 8 bases and V 7 bases, and 12 bases lay outside the gene matches. The CDR3 consists of 14 residues. The DNA for the CDR3 is TGTGCCAGCACCCCGACAGGGGACGTCGGGGGCTACACCTTC. It encodes CASTPTGDVGGYTF.

The J gene is TRBJ1-1, the V gene TRBV5-1, with 7 positions matching TRBD1. Germline CDR1 reads SGHRS; CDR2 reads YFSETQ. This CDR3 is 16 amino acids long. V lost 0 bases and J lost 4; bases outside the gene matches: 9. The CDR3 DNA reads TGCGCCAGCAGCTTGGTTGAGGGGGCGCGAGGCACTGAAGCTTTCTTT. It encodes CASSLVEGARGTEAFF. Complete variable domain (other parts from reference TRBV5-1 and TRBJ1-1): KAGVTQTPRYLIKTRGQQVTLSCSPISGHRSVSWYQQTPGQGLQFLFEYFSETQRNKGNFPGRFSGRQFSNSRSEMNVSTLELGDSALYLCASSLVEGARGTEAFFGQGTRLTVV.

This clone has only a few counts. The chain carries TRBV11-2 and TRBJ1-2, with TRBD1 as a possible D gene (5 bases). Germline V CDR1 and CDR2: SGHAT, FQNNGV. The CDR3 runs 15 residues. V lost 1 base and J lost 6, with 15 bases in between. CDR3 DNA: TGTGCCAGCAGCTTAGGCGTCCTGGGAGGGGATGGCTACACCTTC. This sequence encodes CASSLGVLGGDGYTF.

V gene TRBV5-1 combines with J gene TRBJ2-2; a weak D match, TRBD2 (5 bases). Germline V gene sequence: CDR1 SGHRS, CDR2 YFSETQ. Trimming shortened V by 4 bases and J by 1 base, and 11 bases separated the two germline ends. The CDR3 length is 15 residues. CDR3 amino acids: CASSPDGMNTGELFF. DNA for the CDR3: TGCGCCAGCAGCCCTGACGGGATGAACACCGGGGAGCTGTTTTTT.

This chain uses TRBV30 with TRBJ2-5; a weak D match, TRBD2 (5 bases). Trimming left V 1 base short and J 0 bases short, with 9 bases between. This CDR3 contains 14 residues. Germline values: CDR1 GTSNPN, CDR2 SVGIG (reference sequence). The chain's CDR3 is CAWSDGRDQETQYF. The CDR3 DNA is TGTGCCTGGAGTGATGGGCGGGACCAAGAGACCCAGTACTTC. The full variable domain, its missing parts supplied by reference TRBV30 and TRBJ2-5, is SQTIHQWPATLVQPVGSPLSLECTVEGTSNPNLYWYRQAAGRGLQLLFYSVGIGQISSEVPQNLSASRPQDRQFILSSKKLLLSDSGFYLCAWSDGRDQETQYFGPGTRLLVL.

The chain carries TRBV6-5 and TRBJ1-3, with no clear D. The CDR3 spans 11 residues. CDR1 MNHEY and CDR2 SVGAGI come from the germline V gene. The germline V and J ends were trimmed by 6 bases and 5 bases, with 5 bases remaining between them. Written as DNA, the CDR3 is TGTGCCAGCAGCCTACGAAACACCATATATTTT. It specifies CASSLRNTIYF.

This clone was counted only a few times. In DNA, the CDR3 is TGTGCCAGCAGCTTGGTAGGCAGGGGGCACACTGAAGCTTTCTTT. It yields the protein CASSLVGRGHTEAFF. This chain joins TRBV5-4 and TRBJ1-1; 8 bases match TRBD1. V was clipped by 0 bases and J by 3 bases; unmatched bases: 4. Germline-derived CDR1 and CDR2 are SGHNT and YYREEE (reference sequence). This CDR3 spans 15 amino acids. The full variable domain, with the rest looked up from reference TRBV5-4 and TRBJ1-1, is ETGVTQSPTHLIKTRGQQVTLRCSSQSGHNTVSWYQQALGQGPQFIFQYYREEENGRGNFPPRFSGLQFPNYSSELNVNALELDDSALYLCASSLVGRGHTEAFFGQGTRLTVV.

The chain links TRBV5-8 to TRBJ2-3, with 13 bases fitting TRBD2. V gave up 0 bases and J gave up 5 bases; unmatched junction bases: 9. The CDR3 is made up of 18 amino acids. From germline, CDR1 is SGHTS and CDR2 YDEGEE. The CDR3 nucleotides are TGTGCCAGCAGCTTGGCCGGACTAGCGGGGGCCCAGGGAGATACGCAGTATTTT. It translates to CASSLAGLAGAQGDTQYF.

CDR3 nucleotides: TGTGCCAGCAGCTCACGCCGGGACTCTAACTACGAGCAGTACTTC. Encoded protein: CASSSRRDSNYEQYF. This sequence joins TRBV7-6 and TRBJ2-7, with D tentatively TRBD2 (6 bases). CDR1 and CDR2 from the germline V gene are SGHVS and FNYEAQ. V lost 4 bases and J 3 bases, leaving 16 bases between the germline ends. The CDR3 spans 15 residues.

The rearrangement uses TRBV6-4 and TRBJ2-6, with TRBD1 matching over 7 bases. The CDR3 is 15 residues long. Germline values: CDR1 MRHNA, CDR2 SNTAGT. Losses at the gene ends were 5 bases for V and 0 bases for J; bases not matched to a gene: 1. The CDR3, as DNA: TGTGCCAGCAGTAGGGACAGCTCTGGGGCCAACGTCCTGACTTTC. The encoded protein is CASSRDSSGANVLTF.

The chain employs TRBV21-1 and TRBJ2-2; the table names TRBD2, a call not compared with the DNA. TRBV21-1 is shown as a pseudogene. This CDR3 has 16 residues. The CDR3 region has the DNA TGTGCCAGCAGCAAACGGCCGGGACTGCTAACCGGGGAGCTGTTTTTT. Translated, it gives CASSKRPGLLTGELFF.

This rearrangement joins TRBV11-3 to TRBJ1-5; D remains ambiguous. Trimming took off 5 bases at V and 2 bases at J, with 10 bases between the two ends. The CDR3 runs 14 residues. The germline CDR1 and CDR2 sequences are SGHNT and YENEEA. The CDR3 DNA is TGTGCCAGCAGCCGCCGGGAGGGCAATCAGCCCCAGCATTTT. Translated, it gives CASSRREGNQPQHF.

This clone was seen only a few times. V usage is TRBV25-1 and J usage is TRBJ2-7; 7 bases align to TRBD1. CDR1 is MGHDK, CDR2 SYGVNS, per germline. Unmatched junction bases numbered 9, after V lost 4 bases and J lost 3 bases. The CDR3 has 15 amino acids. The CDR3 DNA sequence: TGTGCCAGCAGTGCTACAGGGGTCGATTTCTACGAGCAGTACTTC. Residues: CASSATGVDFYEQYF.

The CDR3 nucleotides are TGTGCCAGCACCAAAGGGGGCAGGTCTGGCTACACCTTC. This gives the protein CASTKGGRSGYTF. V and J are TRBV2 and TRBJ1-2; 7 bases match TRBD1. The trim removed 7 bases at V and 7 bases at J, leaving 9 bases unmatched. CDR1 and CDR2 (germline): SNHLY, FYNNEI. The CDR3 is 13 amino acids. The entire variable domain, with the rest obtained from reference TRBV2 and TRBJ1-2, is as follows: EPEVTQTPSHQVTQMGQEVILRCVPISNHLYFYWYRQILGQKVEFLVSFYNNEISEKSEIFDDQFSVERPDGSNFTLKIRSTKLEDSAMYFCASTKGGRSGYTFGSGTRLTVV.